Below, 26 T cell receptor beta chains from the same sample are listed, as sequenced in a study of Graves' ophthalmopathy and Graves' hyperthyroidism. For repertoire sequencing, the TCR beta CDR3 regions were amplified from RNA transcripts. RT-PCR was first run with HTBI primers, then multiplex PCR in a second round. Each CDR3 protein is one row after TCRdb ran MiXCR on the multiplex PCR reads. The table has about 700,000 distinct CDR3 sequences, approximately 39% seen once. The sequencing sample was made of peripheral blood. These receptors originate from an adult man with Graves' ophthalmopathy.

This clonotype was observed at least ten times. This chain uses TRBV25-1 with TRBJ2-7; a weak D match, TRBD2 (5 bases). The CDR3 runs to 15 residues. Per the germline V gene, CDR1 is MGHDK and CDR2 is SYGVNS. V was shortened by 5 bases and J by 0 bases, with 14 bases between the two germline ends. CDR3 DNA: TGTGCCAGCAGTCAAGGTGTTGACTACTCCTACGAGCAGTACTTC. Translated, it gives CASSQGVDYSYEQYF.

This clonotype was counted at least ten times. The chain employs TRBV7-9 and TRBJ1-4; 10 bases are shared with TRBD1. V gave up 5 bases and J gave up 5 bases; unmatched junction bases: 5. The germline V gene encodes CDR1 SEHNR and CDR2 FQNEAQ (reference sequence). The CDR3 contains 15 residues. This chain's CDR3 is CASSLRTGGNEKLFF. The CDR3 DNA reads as TGTGCCAGCAGCCTACGGACAGGGGGAAATGAAAAACTGTTTTTT. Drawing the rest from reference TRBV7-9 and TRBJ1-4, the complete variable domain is DTGVSQNPRHKITKRGQNVTFRCDPISEHNRLYWYRQTLGQGPEFLTYFQNEAQLEKSRLLSDRFSAERPKGSFSTLEIQRTEQGDSAMYLCASSLRTGGNEKLFFGSGTQLSVL.

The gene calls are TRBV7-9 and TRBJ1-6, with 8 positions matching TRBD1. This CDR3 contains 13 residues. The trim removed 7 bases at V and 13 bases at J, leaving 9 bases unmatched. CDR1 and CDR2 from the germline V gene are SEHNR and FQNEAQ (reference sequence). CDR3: CASTARDRRPLHF. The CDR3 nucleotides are TGTGCCAGCACAGCGCGGGACAGGCGGCCCCTCCACTTT.

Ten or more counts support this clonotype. DNA of the CDR3: TGCGCCAGCAGGGGGGACAGCCACGAGCAGTACTTC. It encodes CASRGDSHEQYF. The chain joins TRBV10-2 to TRBJ2-7, with TRBD1 matching 7 bases. The CDR3 is 12 residues long. V lost 6 bases to trimming and J lost 5 bases; unmatched junction nucleotides: 4. Germline V gives CDR1 WSHSY, CDR2 SAAADI.

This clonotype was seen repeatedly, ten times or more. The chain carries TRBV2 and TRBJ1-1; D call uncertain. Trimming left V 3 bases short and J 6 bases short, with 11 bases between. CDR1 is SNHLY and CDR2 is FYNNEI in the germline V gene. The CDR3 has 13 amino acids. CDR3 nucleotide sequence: TGTGCCAGCAGTGATCGGTGGGTTTCTGAAGCTTTCTTT. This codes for CASSDRWVSEAFF.

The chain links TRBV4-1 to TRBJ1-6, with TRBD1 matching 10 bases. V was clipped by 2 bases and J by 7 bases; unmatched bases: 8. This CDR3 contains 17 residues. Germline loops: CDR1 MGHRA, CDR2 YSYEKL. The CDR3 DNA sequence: TGCGCCAGCAGCCAAAGCCGACAGGGGGCGAGGAATTCACCCCTCCACTTT. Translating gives CASSQSRQGARNSPLHF.

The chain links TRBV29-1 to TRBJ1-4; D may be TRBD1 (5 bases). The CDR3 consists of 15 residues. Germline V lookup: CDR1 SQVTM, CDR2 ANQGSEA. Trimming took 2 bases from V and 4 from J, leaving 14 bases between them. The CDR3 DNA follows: TGCAGCGTTGAAAACCGGGACGGATATAATGAAAAACTGTTTTTT. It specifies CSVENRDGYNEKLFF.

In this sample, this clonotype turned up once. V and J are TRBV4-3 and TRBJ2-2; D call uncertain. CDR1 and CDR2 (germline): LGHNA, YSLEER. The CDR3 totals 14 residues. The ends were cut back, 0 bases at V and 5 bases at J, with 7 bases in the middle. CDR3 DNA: TGCGCCAGCAGCCAAGAGGAACAGACCGGGGAGCTGTTTTTT. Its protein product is CASSQEEQTGELFF.

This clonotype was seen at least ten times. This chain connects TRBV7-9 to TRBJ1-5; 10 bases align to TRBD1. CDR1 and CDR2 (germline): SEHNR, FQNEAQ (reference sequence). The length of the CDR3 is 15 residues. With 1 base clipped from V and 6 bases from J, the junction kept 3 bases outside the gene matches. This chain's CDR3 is CASSLDGTGVQPQHF. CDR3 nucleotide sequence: TGTGCCAGCAGCTTAGACGGGACAGGGGTTCAGCCCCAGCATTTT.

In nucleotides, the CDR3 is TGTGCCAGAACTCCGGGACGAGCTCAAGAGACCCAGTACTTC. Its translation: CARTPGRAQETQYF. This chain joins TRBV6-5 and TRBJ2-5, with D possibly being TRBD1 or TRBD2 (5 bases each). Per germline, CDR1 MNHEY and CDR2 SVGAGI. This CDR3 contains 14 residues. The germline V and J ends were trimmed by 9 bases and 2 bases, with 16 bases remaining between them.

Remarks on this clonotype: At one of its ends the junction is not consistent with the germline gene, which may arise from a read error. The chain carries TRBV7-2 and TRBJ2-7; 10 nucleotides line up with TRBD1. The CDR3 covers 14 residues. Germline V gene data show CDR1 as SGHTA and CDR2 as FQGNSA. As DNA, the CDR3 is TGTGCCAGCAGCCCCGGGACAGGGGCCTACGAGCAGTGCTTC. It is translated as CASSPGTGAYEQCF.

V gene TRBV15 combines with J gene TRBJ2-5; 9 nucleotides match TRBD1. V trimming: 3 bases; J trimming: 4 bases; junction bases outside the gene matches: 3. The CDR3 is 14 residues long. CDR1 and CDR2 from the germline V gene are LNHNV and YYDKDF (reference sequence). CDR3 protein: CATSRPDRGETQYF. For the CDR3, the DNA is TGTGCCACCAGCAGGCCGGACAGGGGAGAGACCCAGTACTTC.

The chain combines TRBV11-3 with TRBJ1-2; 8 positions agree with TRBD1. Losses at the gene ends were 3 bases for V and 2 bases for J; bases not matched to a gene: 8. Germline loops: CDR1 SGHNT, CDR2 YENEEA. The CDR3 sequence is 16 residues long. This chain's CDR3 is CASSFGLYRGNYGYTF. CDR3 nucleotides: TGTGCCAGCAGCTTTGGGTTATACAGGGGGAACTATGGCTACACCTTC.

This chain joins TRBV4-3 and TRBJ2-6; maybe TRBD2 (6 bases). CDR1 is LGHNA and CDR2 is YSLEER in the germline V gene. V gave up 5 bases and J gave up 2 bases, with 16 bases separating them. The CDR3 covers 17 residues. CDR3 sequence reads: CASSERLAAPGANVLTF. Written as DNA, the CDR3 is TGCGCCAGCAGCGAACGGTTAGCGGCGCCTGGGGCCAACGTCCTGACTTTC.

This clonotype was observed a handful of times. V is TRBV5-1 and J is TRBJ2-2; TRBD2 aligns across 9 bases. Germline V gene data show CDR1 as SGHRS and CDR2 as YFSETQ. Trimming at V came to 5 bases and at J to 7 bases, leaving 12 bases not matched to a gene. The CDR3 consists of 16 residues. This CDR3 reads CASRASSGARYGELFF. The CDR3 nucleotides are TGCGCCAGCAGAGCTTCTAGCGGGGCCCGATACGGGGAGCTGTTTTTT. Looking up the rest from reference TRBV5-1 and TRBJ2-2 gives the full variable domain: KAGVTQTPRYLIKTRGQQVTLSCSPISGHRSVSWYQQTPGQGLQFLFEYFSETQRNKGNFPGRFSGRQFSNSRSEMNVSTLELGDSALYLCASRASSGARYGELFFGEGSRLTVL.

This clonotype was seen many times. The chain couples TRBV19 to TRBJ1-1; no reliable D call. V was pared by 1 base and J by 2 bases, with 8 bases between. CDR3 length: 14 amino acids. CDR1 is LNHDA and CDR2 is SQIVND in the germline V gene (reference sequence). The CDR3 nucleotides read TGTGCCAGTAGTATAGTAAGCGGTAACACTGAAGCTTTCTTT. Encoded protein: CASSIVSGNTEAFF.

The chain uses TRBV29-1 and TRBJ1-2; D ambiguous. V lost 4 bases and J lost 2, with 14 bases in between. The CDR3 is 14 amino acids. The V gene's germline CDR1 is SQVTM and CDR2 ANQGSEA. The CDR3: CSVVLGKMNYGYTF. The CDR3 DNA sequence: TGCAGCGTTGTGTTGGGGAAGATGAACTATGGCTACACCTTC.

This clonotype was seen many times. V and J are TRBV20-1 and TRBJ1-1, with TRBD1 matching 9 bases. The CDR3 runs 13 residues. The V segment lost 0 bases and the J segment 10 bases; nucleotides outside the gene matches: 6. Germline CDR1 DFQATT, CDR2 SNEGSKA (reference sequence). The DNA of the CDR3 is TGCAGTGCTAGAGATTGGCGGACAGGGGTAGCTTTCTTT. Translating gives CSARDWRTGVAFF.

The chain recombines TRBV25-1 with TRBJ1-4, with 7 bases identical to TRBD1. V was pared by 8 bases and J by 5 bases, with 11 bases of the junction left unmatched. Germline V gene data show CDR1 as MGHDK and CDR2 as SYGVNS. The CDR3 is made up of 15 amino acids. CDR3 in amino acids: CASYLGQAANEKLFF. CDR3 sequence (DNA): TGTGCCAGCTATTTAGGACAGGCCGCGAATGAAAAACTGTTTTTT.

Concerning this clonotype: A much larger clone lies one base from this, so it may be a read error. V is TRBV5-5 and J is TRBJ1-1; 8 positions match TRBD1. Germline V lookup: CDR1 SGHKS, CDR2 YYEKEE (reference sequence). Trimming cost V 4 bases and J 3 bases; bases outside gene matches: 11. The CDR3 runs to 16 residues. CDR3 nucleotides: TGTGCCAGCAGCCTCCGGGACAGGATGATGGACACTGAAGCTTTCTTT. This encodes CASSLRDRMMDTEAFF. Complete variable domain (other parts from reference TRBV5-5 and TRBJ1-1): DAGVTQSPTHLIKTRGQQVTLRCSPISGHKSVSWYQQVLGQGPQFIFQYYEKEERGRGNFPDRFSARQFPNYSSELNVNALLLGDSALYLCASSLRDRMMDTEAFFGQGTRLTVV.

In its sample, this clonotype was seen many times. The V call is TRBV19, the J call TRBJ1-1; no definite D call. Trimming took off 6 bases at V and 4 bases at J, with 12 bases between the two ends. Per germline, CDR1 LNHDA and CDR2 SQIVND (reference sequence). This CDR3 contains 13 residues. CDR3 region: CASRLVFGTEAFF. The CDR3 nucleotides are TGTGCCAGTAGGCTAGTTTTCGGCACTGAAGCTTTCTTT. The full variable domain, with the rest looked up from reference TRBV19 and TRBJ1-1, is DGGITQSPKYLFRKEGQNVTLSCEQNLNHDAMYWYRQDPGQGLRLIYYSQIVNDFQKGDIAEGYSVSREKKESFPLTVTSAQKNPTAFYLCASRLVFGTEAFFGQGTRLTVV.

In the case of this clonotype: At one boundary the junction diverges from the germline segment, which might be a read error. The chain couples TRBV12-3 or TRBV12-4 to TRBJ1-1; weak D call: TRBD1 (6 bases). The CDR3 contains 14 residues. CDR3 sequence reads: CAGRPTGLNTEAFF. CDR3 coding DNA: TGTGCCGGCAGGCCAACAGGGTTGAACACTGAAGCTTTCTTT.

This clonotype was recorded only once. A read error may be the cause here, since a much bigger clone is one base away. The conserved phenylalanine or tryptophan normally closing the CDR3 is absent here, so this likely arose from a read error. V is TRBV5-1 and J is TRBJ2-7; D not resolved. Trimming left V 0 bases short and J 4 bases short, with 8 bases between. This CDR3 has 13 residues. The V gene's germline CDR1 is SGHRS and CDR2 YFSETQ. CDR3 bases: TGCGCCAGCAGCTTGGGGTTGAATTACGAGCAGTACCTC. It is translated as CASSLGLNYEQYL.

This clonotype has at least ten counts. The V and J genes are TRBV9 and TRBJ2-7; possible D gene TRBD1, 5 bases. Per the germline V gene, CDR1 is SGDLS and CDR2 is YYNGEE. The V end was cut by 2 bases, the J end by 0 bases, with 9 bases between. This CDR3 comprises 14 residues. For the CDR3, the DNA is TGTGCCAGCAGCGTTCTTGACAGCTCCTACGAGCAGTACTTC. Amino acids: CASSVLDSSYEQYF.

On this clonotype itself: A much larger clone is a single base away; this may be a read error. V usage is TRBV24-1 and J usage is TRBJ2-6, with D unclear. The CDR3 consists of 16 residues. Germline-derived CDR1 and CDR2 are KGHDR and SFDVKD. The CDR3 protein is CAASDFRETGANVLTF. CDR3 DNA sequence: TGTGCCGCCAGTGATTTTCGCGAGACTGGGGCCAACGTCCTGACTTTC.

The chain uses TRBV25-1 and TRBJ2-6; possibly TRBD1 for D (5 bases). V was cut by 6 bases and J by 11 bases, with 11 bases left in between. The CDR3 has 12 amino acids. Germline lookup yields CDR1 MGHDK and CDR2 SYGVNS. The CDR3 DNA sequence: TGTGCCAGCAGCGACAGTACCTACGTCCTGACTTTC. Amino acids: CASSDSTYVLTF.